Below are 13 T cell receptor beta chains sequenced from a single sample in a study of blood T cell repertoires in COVID-19. Sequencing was performed with immunoSEQ multiplex PCR; in TCRdb, only in-frame clones are kept and a portion is missing. This sample yields about 68,000 clones, of which roughly 88% are seen a single time; 0.52% belongs to the top ten. Sequenced input: peripheral blood. The receptor set was obtained from a middle-aged man with COVID-19, enrolled during active disease.

The CDR3 region is CASSRGTSGIAQQYF. The CDR3 nucleotides are TGTGCCAGCAGCCGCGGGACTAGCGGGATAGCTCAGCAGTACTTC. V usage is TRBV7-8 and J usage is TRBJ2-7, with TRBD2 matching 13 bases. Per the germline V gene, CDR1 is SGHVS and CDR2 is FQNEAQ. Losses at the gene ends were 5 bases for V and 8 bases for J; bases not matched to a gene: 9. The CDR3 is 15 residues long.

The rearrangement uses TRBV2 and TRBJ1-2; 7 bases map to TRBD1. Germline CDR1 is SNHLY and CDR2 is FYNNEI. The CDR3 length is 13 residues. J was trimmed by 6 bases and V by 2 bases; bases with no gene match: 3. The CDR3 region is CASSEYQGDGYTF. The CDR3 nucleotides read TGTGCCAGCAGTGAATACCAGGGGGATGGCTACACCTTC.

The rearrangement links TRBV27 to TRBJ2-7; 7 bases fit TRBD1. The CDR3 spans 14 residues. Germline lookup yields CDR1 MNHEY and CDR2 SMNVEV (reference sequence). V shed 6 bases and J 1 base; nucleotides not matched to a gene: 6. In nucleotides, the CDR3 is TGTGCCAGCAGCCGGGGACAGATGTCCTACGAGCAGTACTTC. It codes for CASSRGQMSYEQYF.

The CDR3: CASSPPRGRWDEKLFF. The DNA for the CDR3 is TGTGCCAGCAGCCCCCCCAGGGGGCGCTGGGATGAAAAACTGTTTTTT. The V call is TRBV3-1 (or the pseudogene TRBV3-2), the J call TRBJ1-4; 8 positions agree with TRBD1. The CDR3 has 16 residues. Trimming at V came to 4 bases and at J to 6 bases, leaving 10 bases not matched to a gene. From germline, CDR1 is LGHDT and CDR2 YNNKEL (reference sequence).

V and J are TRBV29-1 and TRBJ1-4; D is unresolved. Germline values: CDR1 SQVTM, CDR2 ANQGSEA. The CDR3 length is 14 residues. V was clipped by 4 bases and J by 0 bases, with 9 bases between them. For the CDR3, the DNA is TGCAGCGTTGGAGCGGGGTCAACTAATGAAAAACTGTTTTTT. This translates into CSVGAGSTNEKLFF. Together with reference TRBV29-1 and TRBJ1-4, the CDR3 gives the full variable domain: SAVISQKPSRDICQRGTSLTIQCQVDSQVTMMFWYRQQPGQSLTLIATANQGSEATYESGFVIDKFPISRPNLTFSTLTVSNMSPEDSSIYLCSVGAGSTNEKLFFGSGTQLSVL.

This clone came up a few times. In DNA form, the CDR3 reads TGCGCCAGCAGCCAATGGAGAAGGGGGTCCGCAGATACGCAGTATTTT. This encodes CASSQWRRGSADTQYF. The chain is built from TRBV4-1 and TRBJ2-3; TRBD1 is a possible D gene (6 bases). CDR3 length: 16 residues. V was pared by 2 bases and J by 4 bases, with 16 bases between. Germline values: CDR1 MGHRA, CDR2 YSYEKL.

This clone was seen just once. The V and J genes are TRBV6-5 and TRBJ1-5, with TRBD1 matching over 7 bases. This CDR3 spans 15 amino acids. V lost 5 bases and J lost 2; bases outside the gene matches: 6. Germline V CDR1 and CDR2: MNHEY, SVGAGI. The DNA for the CDR3 is TGTGCCAGCAGTCGGGACAGTGTCGGCAATCAGCCCCAGCATTTT. Residues: CASSRDSVGNQPQHF.

The rearrangement links TRBV7-6 to TRBJ2-7; TRBD1 agrees at 9 bases. V dropped 5 bases and J dropped 4; count of bases not matched to a gene: 9. Germline assignment: CDR1 SGHVS and CDR2 FNYEAQ. The CDR3 length is 15 residues. Here the CDR3 reads CASSLSPGQGYEQYF. DNA of the CDR3: TGTGCCAGCAGCCTAAGTCCGGGACAGGGTTACGAGCAGTACTTC.

The chain carries TRBV7-2 and TRBJ2-1; D is ambiguous. V lost 3 bases to trimming and J lost 13 bases, with 13 bases between them. The CDR3 contains 12 residues. Germline CDR1 SGHTA, CDR2 FQGNSA. The CDR3 protein is CASSLSGRDQFF. CDR3 sequence (DNA): TGTGCCAGCAGCTTGAGTGGGCGAGACCAGTTCTTC.

The rearrangement joins TRBV3-1 (or the pseudogene TRBV3-2) to TRBJ1-2; 7 bases map to TRBD1. The V segment lost 2 bases and the J segment 7 bases; nucleotides outside the gene matches: 13. Germline assignment: CDR1 LGHDT and CDR2 YNNKEL (reference sequence). The CDR3 has 16 amino acids. This CDR3 is CASSQFSAQGWAGYTF. The CDR3 DNA is TGTGCCAGCAGCCAATTCTCAGCACAGGGGTGGGCTGGCTACACCTTC.

This clone was seen only a few times. V is TRBV19 and J is TRBJ2-7, with TRBD2 identical over 11 bases. CDR3 length: 14 residues. CDR1 is LNHDA and CDR2 is SQIVND in the germline V gene (reference sequence). V gave up 6 bases and J gave up 4 bases; unmatched junction bases: 5. The CDR3 region has the DNA TGTGCCAGTAGAGCGACTAGCGGGATTTACGAGCAGTACTTC. Residues: CASRATSGIYEQYF.

This clone was detected once. V usage is TRBV7-2 and J usage is TRBJ2-1, with 13 bases lining up with TRBD2. This CDR3 spans 15 amino acids. From germline, CDR1 is SGHTA and CDR2 FQGNSA. The trim removed 4 bases at V and 4 bases at J, leaving 1 base unmatched. Written as DNA, the CDR3 is TGTGCCAGCAGCTCGACTAGCGGGAGGTACAATGAGCAGTTCTTC. Amino acid sequence: CASSSTSGRYNEQFF.

The chain is built from TRBV28 and TRBJ1-4, with D perhaps TRBD1 (5 bases). Trimming removed 6 bases from V and 7 bases from J, with 12 bases in between. The germline gives CDR1 MDHEN, CDR2 SYDVKM. The CDR3 runs to 13 residues. For the CDR3, the DNA is TGTGCCAGCAGCAGGGATTTGGGTGAAAAACTGTTTTTT. Translated, it gives CASSRDLGEKLFF.